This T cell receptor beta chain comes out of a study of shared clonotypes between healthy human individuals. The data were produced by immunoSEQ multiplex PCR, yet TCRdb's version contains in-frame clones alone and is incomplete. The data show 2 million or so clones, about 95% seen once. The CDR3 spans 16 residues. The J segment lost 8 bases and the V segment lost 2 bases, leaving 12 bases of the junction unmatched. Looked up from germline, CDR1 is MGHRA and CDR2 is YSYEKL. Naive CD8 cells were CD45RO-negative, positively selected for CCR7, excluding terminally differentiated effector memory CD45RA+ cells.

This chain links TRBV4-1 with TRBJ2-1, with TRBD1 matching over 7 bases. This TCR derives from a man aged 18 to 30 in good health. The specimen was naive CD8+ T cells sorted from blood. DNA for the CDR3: TGCGCCAGCAGCCAAAGAGAGCGACAGGGCCTGGATGAGCAGTTCTTC. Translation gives CASSQRERQGLDEQFF.